This TCR beta chain was sequenced for a study of blood T cells in healthy people across ages. A sample-barcoded 5' primer and a J-beta primer mix were used in a second PCR of roughly 6 to 11 cycles. In TCRdb, the 5' RACE reads were re-called with MiXCR into one record per CDR3 protein. Altogether hundreds of thousands of distinct CDR3 sequences are present, 25% being singletons, with the ten largest covering 9.4%. The CDR3 is made up of 14 amino acids. V was cut by 0 bases and J by 3 bases, with 9 bases left in between. Germline V gene sequence: CDR1 SGHNT, CDR2 YYREEE (reference sequence). The same sample was also used in a study of T cells of mothers and their children.

This chain uses TRBV5-4 with TRBJ2-5; the D is unclear. The sequencing input was blood. The TCR was taken from a boy aged 5-17 years in good health. The CDR3 coding sequence is TGTGCCAGCAGCTTGGCCAGGACCGAAGAGACCCAGTACTTC. Protein sequence: CASSLARTEETQYF. The whole variable domain, remainder taken from reference TRBV5-4 and TRBJ2-5, is ETGVTQSPTHLIKTRGQQVTLRCSSQSGHNTVSWYQQALGQGPQFIFQYYREEENGRGNFPPRFSGLQFPNYSSELNVNALELDDSALYLCASSLARTEETQYFGPGTRLLVL.